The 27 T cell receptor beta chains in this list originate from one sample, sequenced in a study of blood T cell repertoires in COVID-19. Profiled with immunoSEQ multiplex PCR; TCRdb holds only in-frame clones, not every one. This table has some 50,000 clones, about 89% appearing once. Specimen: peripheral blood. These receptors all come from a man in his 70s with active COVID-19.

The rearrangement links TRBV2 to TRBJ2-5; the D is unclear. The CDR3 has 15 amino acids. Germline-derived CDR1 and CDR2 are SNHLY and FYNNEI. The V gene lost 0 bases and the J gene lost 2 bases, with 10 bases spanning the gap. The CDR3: CASSEARLKQETQYF. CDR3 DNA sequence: TGTGCCAGCAGTGAAGCGCGCCTCAAACAAGAGACCCAGTACTTC.

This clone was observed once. For the CDR3, the DNA is TGTGCCAGCAGTTACTCCTTCCCAGGGGGCCCCGGGGAGCTGTTTTTT. Its protein is CASSYSFPGGPGELFF. This chain joins TRBV6-5 and TRBJ2-2, with 8 bases lining up with TRBD1. The length of the CDR3 is 16 residues. Germline CDR1 reads MNHEY; CDR2 reads SVGAGI. After removal of 0 bases from V and 6 bases from J, the junction contained 6 bases not matched to a gene.

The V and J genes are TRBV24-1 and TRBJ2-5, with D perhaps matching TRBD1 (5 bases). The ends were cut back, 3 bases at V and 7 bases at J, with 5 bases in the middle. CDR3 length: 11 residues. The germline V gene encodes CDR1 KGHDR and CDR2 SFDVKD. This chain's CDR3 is CATSDRGTQYF. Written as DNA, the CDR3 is TGTGCCACCAGTGATAGGGGGACCCAGTACTTC.

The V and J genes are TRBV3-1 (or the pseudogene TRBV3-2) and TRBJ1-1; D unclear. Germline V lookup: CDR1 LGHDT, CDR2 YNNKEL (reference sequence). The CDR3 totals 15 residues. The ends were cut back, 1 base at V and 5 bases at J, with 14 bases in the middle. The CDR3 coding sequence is TGTGCCAGCAGCCAAGGGCTGACCCGCGGGACTGAAGCTTTCTTT. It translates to CASSQGLTRGTEAFF.

CDR3 nucleotides: TGTGCCAGCAGCAGATCCGGGACACAATCAAACACTGAAGCTTTCTTT. It specifies CASSRSGTQSNTEAFF. This chain links TRBV3-1 (or the pseudogene TRBV3-2) with TRBJ1-1; D may be TRBD1 (6 bases). Trimming took off 5 bases at V and 2 bases at J, with 18 bases between the two ends. This CDR3 region has 16 residues. Germline CDR1 reads LGHDT; CDR2 reads YNNKEL (reference sequence).

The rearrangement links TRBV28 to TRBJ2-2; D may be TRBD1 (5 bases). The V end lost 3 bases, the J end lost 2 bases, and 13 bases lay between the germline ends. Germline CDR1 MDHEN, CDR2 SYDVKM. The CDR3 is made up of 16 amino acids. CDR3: CASSLFAGPNTGELFF. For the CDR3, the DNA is TGTGCCAGCAGTTTGTTTGCAGGGCCTAACACCGGGGAGCTGTTTTTT.

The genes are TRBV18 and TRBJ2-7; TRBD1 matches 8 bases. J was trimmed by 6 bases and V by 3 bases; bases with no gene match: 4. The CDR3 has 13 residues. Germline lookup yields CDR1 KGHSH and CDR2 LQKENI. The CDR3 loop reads CASSPGQGGEQYF. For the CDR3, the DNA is TGTGCCAGCTCACCCGGACAGGGAGGCGAGCAGTACTTC.

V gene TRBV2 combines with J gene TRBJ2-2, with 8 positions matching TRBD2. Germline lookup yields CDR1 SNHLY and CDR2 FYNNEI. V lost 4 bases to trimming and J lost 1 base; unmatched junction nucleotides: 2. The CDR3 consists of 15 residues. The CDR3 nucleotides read TGTGCCAGCAGTGCCGGGACTAGGAACACCGGGGAGCTGTTTTTT. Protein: CASSAGTRNTGELFF.

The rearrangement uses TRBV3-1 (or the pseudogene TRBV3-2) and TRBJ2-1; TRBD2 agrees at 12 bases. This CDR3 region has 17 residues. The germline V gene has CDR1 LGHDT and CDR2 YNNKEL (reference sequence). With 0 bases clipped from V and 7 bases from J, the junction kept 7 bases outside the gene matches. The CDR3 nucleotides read TGTGCCAGCAGCCAAGACTGGCGGCTAGCGGGGGGGAATGAGCAGTTCTTC. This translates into CASSQDWRLAGGNEQFF.

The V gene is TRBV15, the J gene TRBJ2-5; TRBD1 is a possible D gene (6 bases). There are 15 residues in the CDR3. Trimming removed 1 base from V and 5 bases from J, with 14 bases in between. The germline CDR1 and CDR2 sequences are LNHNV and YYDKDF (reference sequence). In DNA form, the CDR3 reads TGTGCCACCAGCAGAGTTGCAGGGGTTTGGGAGACCCAGTACTTC. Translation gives CATSRVAGVWETQYF.

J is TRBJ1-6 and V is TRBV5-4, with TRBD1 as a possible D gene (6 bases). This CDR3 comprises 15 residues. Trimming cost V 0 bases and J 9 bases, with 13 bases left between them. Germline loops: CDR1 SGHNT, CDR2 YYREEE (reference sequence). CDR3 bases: TGTGCCAGCAGCTTGGCCGTGGGGGCCACTTCACCCCTCCACTTT. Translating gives CASSLAVGATSPLHF.

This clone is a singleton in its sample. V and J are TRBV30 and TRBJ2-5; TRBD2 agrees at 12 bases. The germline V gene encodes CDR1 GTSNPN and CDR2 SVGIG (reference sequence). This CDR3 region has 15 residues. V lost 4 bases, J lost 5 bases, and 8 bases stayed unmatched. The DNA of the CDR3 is TGTGCCTGGACTCCTCTAGCGGGGGGGCTTGAGACCCAGTACTTC. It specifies CAWTPLAGGLETQYF.

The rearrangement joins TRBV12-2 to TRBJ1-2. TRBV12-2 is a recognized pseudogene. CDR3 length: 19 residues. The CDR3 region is CASPRESLAPSGGVYGYTF. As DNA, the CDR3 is TGTGCAAGTCCCCGCGAGAGCCTAGCGCCCTCGGGCGGGGTGTATGGCTACACCTTC.

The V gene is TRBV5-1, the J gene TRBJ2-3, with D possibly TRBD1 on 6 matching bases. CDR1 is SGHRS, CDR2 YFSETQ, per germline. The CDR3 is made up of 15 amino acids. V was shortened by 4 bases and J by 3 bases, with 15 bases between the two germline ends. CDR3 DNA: TGCGCCAGCAGCGTACAGGGTAAGGGTACAGATACGCAGTATTTT. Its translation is CASSVQGKGTDTQYF.

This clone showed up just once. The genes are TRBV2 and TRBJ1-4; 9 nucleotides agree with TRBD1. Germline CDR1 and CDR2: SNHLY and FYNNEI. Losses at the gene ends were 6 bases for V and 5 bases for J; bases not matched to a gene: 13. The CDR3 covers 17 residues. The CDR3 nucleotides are TGTGCCAGCAGAGATTTAGTTCCAGGACAGGGGAATGAAAAACTGTTTTTT. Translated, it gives CASRDLVPGQGNEKLFF.

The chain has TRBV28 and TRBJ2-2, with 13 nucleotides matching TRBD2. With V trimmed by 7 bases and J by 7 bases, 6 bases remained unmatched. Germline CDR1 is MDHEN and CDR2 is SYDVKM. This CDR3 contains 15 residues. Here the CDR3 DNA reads TGTGCCAGCACGACTAGCGGGGGGCCATACGGGGAGCTGTTTTTT. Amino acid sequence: CASTTSGGPYGELFF. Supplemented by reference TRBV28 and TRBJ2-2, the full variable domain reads DVKVTQSSRYLVKRTGEKVFLECVQDMDHENMFWYRQDPGLGLRLIYFSYDVKMKEKGDIPEGYSVSREKKERFSLILESASTNQTSMYLCASTTSGGPYGELFFGEGSRLTVL.

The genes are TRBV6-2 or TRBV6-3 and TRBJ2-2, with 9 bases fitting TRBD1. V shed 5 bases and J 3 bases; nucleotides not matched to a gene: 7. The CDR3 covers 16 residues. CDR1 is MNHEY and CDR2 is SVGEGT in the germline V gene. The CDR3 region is CASSRQQGADTGELFF. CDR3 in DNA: TGTGCCAGCAGTAGACAACAGGGGGCGGACACCGGGGAGCTGTTTTTT.

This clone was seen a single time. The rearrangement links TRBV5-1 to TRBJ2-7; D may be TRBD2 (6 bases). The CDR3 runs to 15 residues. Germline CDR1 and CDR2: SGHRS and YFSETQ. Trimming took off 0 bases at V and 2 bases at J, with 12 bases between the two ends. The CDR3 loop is CASSLVADMTYEQYF. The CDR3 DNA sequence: TGCGCCAGCAGCTTGGTAGCGGACATGACCTACGAGCAGTACTTC.

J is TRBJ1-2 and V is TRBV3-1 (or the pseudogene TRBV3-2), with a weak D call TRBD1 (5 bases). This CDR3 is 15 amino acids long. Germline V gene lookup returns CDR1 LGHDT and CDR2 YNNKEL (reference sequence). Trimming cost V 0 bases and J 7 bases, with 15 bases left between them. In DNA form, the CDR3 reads TGTGCCAGCAGCCAAGAATCCCAGGGTTTGAGTGGCTACACCTTC. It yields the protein CASSQESQGLSGYTF.

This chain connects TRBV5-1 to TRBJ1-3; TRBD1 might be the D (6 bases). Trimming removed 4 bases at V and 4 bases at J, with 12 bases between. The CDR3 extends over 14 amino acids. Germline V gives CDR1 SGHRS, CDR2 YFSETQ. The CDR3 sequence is CASSGPGDGNTIYF. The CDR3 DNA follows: TGCGCCAGCAGCGGACCAGGGGACGGAAACACCATATATTTT.

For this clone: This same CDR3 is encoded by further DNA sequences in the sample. The DNA for the CDR3 is TGTGCCAGCTCACCTGGGCAGGGGAACACTGAAGCTTTCTTT. Translating gives CASSPGQGNTEAFF. V and J are TRBV18 and TRBJ1-1; weak D call: TRBD1 (5 bases). CDR1 and CDR2 from the germline V gene are KGHSH and LQKENI. V was pared by 3 bases and J by 1 base, with 9 bases between. The CDR3 runs to 14 residues.

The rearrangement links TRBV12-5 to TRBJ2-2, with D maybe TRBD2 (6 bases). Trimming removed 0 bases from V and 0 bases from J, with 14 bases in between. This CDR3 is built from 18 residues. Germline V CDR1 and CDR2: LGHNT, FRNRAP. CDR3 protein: CASGLVWGVIPNTGELFF. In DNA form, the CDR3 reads TGTGCTAGTGGTTTGGTGTGGGGGGTAATCCCGAACACCGGGGAGCTGTTTTTT.

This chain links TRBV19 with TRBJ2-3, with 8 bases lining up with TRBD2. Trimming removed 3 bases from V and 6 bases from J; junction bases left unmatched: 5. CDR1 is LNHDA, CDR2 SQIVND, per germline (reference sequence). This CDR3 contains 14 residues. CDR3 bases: TGTGCCAGTAGTATCGGGCCGGGAGGGGATACGCAGTATTTT. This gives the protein CASSIGPGGDTQYF.

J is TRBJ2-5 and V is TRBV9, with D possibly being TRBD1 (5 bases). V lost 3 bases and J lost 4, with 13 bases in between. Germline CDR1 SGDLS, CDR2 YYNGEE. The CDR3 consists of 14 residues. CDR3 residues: CASSADSWGETQYF. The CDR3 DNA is TGTGCCAGCAGCGCCGACAGTTGGGGAGAGACCCAGTACTTC.

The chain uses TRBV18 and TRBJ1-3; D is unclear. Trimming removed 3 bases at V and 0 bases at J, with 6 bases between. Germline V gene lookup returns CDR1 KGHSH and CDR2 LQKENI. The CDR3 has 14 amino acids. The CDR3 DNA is TGTGCCAGCTCACCCGTATCCTCTGGAAACACCATATATTTT. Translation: CASSPVSSGNTIYF. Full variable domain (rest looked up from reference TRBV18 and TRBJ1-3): NAGVMQNPRHLVRRRGQEARLRCSPMKGHSHVYWYRQLPEEGLKFMVYLQKENIIDESGMPKERFSAEFPKEGPSILRIQQVVRGDSAAYFCASSPVSSGNTIYFGEGSWLTVV.

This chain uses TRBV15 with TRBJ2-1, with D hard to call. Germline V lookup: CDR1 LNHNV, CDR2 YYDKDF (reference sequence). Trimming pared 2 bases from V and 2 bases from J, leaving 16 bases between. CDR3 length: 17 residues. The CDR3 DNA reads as TGTGCCACCAGCAGAATCAGTGCAGAAAGAACCTACAATGAGCAGTTCTTC. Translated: CATSRISAERTYNEQFF.

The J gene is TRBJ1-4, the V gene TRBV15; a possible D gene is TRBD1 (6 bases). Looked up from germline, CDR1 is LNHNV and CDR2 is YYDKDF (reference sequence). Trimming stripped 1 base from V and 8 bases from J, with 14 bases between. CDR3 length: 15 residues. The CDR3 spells CATSRVRDTQEKLFF. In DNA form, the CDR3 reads TGTGCCACCAGCAGAGTTCGGGACACTCAAGAAAAACTGTTTTTT.